The 21 T cell receptor beta chains listed next were all sequenced from one sample in a study of T cell repertoires in cytomegalovirus infection. The antigens for these receptors are not known. TCRdb fed the reads into MiXCR, producing one record per CDR3 protein. Of about 350,000 distinct CDR3 sequences listed, approximately 30% are singletons. Here the sequenced sample was cultured PBMCs, taken from culture after CMV antigen stimulation. These receptors were obtained from a human donor in good health (CMV status not recorded). Some clones in this sample may be carry-over from other donors' samples.

This chain links TRBV2 with TRBJ2-3; TRBD1 is a possible D gene (6 bases). Looked up from germline, CDR1 is SNHLY and CDR2 is FYNNEI. The ends were cut back, 3 bases at V and 0 bases at J, with 7 bases in the middle. The CDR3 consists of 14 residues. Here the CDR3 DNA reads TGTGCCAGCAGTGAGGACAGTAGCACAGATACGCAGTATTTT. Protein sequence: CASSEDSSTDTQYF.

The chain combines TRBV6-5 with TRBJ2-3, with TRBD1 identical over 8 bases. The CDR3 is made up of 16 amino acids. The V and J ends lost 5 bases and 2 bases, in that order; junction bases with no gene match: 9. Looked up from germline, CDR1 is MNHEY and CDR2 is SVGAGI. The CDR3 nucleotides are TGTGCCAGCAGTCTTCTGACAGGGGCCCTCACAGATACGCAGTATTTT. Its translation is CASSLLTGALTDTQYF.

The chain recombines TRBV12-3 or TRBV12-4 with TRBJ2-7, with D tentatively TRBD2 (5 bases). The CDR3 runs to 14 residues. V was shortened by 2 bases and J by 4 bases, with 12 bases between the two germline ends. In DNA, the CDR3 is TGTGCCAGCAGTTTATCGGGGAGTGAGTACGAGCAGTACTTC. Protein: CASSLSGSEYEQYF.

This clonotype was counted a single time. V is TRBV12-3 or TRBV12-4 and J is TRBJ1-3; the D is unclear. The CDR3 is made up of 12 amino acids. V lost 3 bases and J 5 bases, leaving 5 bases between the germline ends. The CDR3 reads CASSFFRNTIYF. The DNA of the CDR3 is TGTGCCAGCAGTTTCTTTAGAAACACCATATATTTT.

In regard to this clonotype: The junction does not match germline at one end; this may be a read error. The chain recombines TRBV9 with TRBJ1-6; D not certain. Germline V gene sequence: CDR1 SGDLS, CDR2 YYNGEE. This CDR3 is 14 amino acids long. CDR3 protein: CASSPQGVGSPLHF. CDR3 sequence (DNA): TGTGCTAGCAGCCCCCAAGGCGTGGGTTCACCCCTCCACTTT.

The chain recombines TRBV6-2 or TRBV6-3 with TRBJ2-1, with TRBD2 matching 10 bases. CDR3 length equals 12 residues. Looked up from germline, CDR1 is MNHEY and CDR2 is SVGEGT. V dropped 4 bases and J dropped 11; count of bases not matched to a gene: 2. This chain's CDR3 is CASSWGLAKQFF. CDR3 in DNA: TGTGCCAGCAGTTGGGGACTAGCGAAGCAGTTCTTC.

This clonotype was seen a few times. This chain uses TRBV7-2 with TRBJ1-2; D gene unclear. The CDR3 length is 15 residues. Germline CDR1 reads SGHTA; CDR2 reads FQGNSA. V shed 2 bases and J shed 7 bases, with 17 bases lying between them. CDR3 DNA sequence: TGTGCCAGCAGCTTACTAACCCGAGCTGCGCGTGGCTACACCTTC. It codes for CASSLLTRAARGYTF.

The chain links TRBV12-3 or TRBV12-4 to TRBJ1-1, with 7 bases aligning to TRBD1. The CDR3 consists of 14 residues. The V segment lost 6 bases and the J segment 4 bases; nucleotides outside the gene matches: 8. The CDR3 sequence: CASSQRQGTTEAFF. The CDR3 nucleotides read TGTGCCAGCAGCCAACGACAGGGCACCACTGAAGCTTTCTTT.

This clonotype was observed a handful of times. This chain links TRBV12-3 or TRBV12-4 with TRBJ2-7, with TRBD2 as a possible D gene (5 bases). CDR3 length equals 18 residues. The V end was cut by 2 bases, the J end by 1 base, with 21 bases between. The CDR3 region has the DNA TGTGCCAGCAGTTTAACCCCCTCCGGGCGCGGGCCATCCTACGAGCAGTACGTC. Its translation: CASSLTPSGRGPSYEQYV.

In its sample, this clonotype was seen many times. The chain joins TRBV4-1 to TRBJ2-1; 8 nucleotides line up with TRBD2. CDR3 size: 16 residues. V was clipped by 3 bases and J by 0 bases; unmatched bases: 4. Germline CDR1 MGHRA, CDR2 YSYEKL. CDR3 coding DNA: TGCGCCAGCAGCCAGACTAGCGCCACCTCCTACAATGAGCAGTTCTTC. Translation gives CASSQTSATSYNEQFF.

V usage is TRBV12-3 or TRBV12-4 and J usage is TRBJ2-1; 9 bases agree with TRBD2. Trimming removed 8 bases from V and 13 bases from J; junction bases left unmatched: 9. The CDR3 contains 12 residues. CDR3 region: CASFSAGGPQFF. The CDR3 DNA is TGTGCCAGCTTCTCGGCGGGAGGGCCTCAGTTCTTC.

The table lists this clonotype with a few counts. The chain has TRBV19 and TRBJ2-1; 11 bases fit TRBD2. The ends lost 6 bases at V and 0 bases at J; junction bases unmatched: 25. There are 23 residues in the CDR3. The V gene's germline CDR1 is LNHDA and CDR2 SQIVND (reference sequence). In DNA, the CDR3 is TGTGCCAGTAGACCCCGGACAGGGATGTTTGGACTAGCGGGTCTGAGCTCCTACAATGAGCAGTTCTTC. It yields the protein CASRPRTGMFGLAGLSSYNEQFF.

CDR3 sequence reads: CATMELRQYF. The CDR3 DNA sequence: TGTGCCACGATGGAGCTAAGGCAGTATTTT. V is TRBV7-9 and J is TRBJ2-3, with no clear D. The CDR3 contains 10 residues. Trimming left V 10 bases short and J 11 bases short, with 13 bases between. Germline-derived CDR1 and CDR2 are SEHNR and FQNEAQ (reference sequence).

The chain combines TRBV12-5 with TRBJ2-1; 13 positions agree with TRBD2. The trim removed 4 bases at V and 0 bases at J, leaving 18 bases unmatched. Germline CDR1 reads LGHNT; CDR2 reads FRNRAP. CDR3 length: 22 amino acids. CDR3 residues: CASGSSEGLAGAYFSSYNEQFF. For the CDR3, the DNA is TGTGCTAGTGGTTCTTCAGAAGGACTAGCGGGAGCGTATTTTAGCTCCTACAATGAGCAGTTCTTC.

This clonotype has only a few counts. The rearrangement links TRBV9 to TRBJ2-7; no clear D gene. V lost 1 base and J lost 4, with 12 bases in between. CDR3 size: 14 residues. The germline CDR1 and CDR2 sequences are SGDLS and YYNGEE. CDR3 region: CASSVSVSEYEQYF. For the CDR3, the DNA is TGTGCCAGCAGCGTATCTGTCAGCGAGTACGAGCAGTACTTC.

This clonotype came up a few times. The chain carries TRBV7-2 and TRBJ2-3; 12 bases are shared with TRBD2. Per the germline V gene, CDR1 is SGHTA and CDR2 is FQGNSA. The CDR3 is 16 amino acids. The junction had 9 bases not matched to a gene; V was cut back by 5 bases and J by 6 bases. CDR3 sequence reads: CASSQMLAGGGDTQYF. Here the CDR3 DNA reads TGTGCCAGCAGCCAGATGCTAGCGGGAGGGGGGGATACGCAGTATTTT.

Ten or more counts support this clonotype. The J gene is TRBJ1-6, the V gene TRBV7-6; D is unresolved. Germline CDR1 and CDR2: SGHVS and FNYEAQ. This CDR3 has 13 amino acids. V was clipped by 2 bases and J by 10 bases, with 9 bases between them. CDR3 protein: CASSLQENSPLHF. The CDR3, as DNA: TGTGCCAGCAGCTTACAAGAGAACTCACCCCTCCACTTT.

The rearrangement uses TRBV5-4 and TRBJ1-3, with D perhaps matching TRBD1 (6 bases). The CDR3 runs 13 residues. V was clipped by 6 bases and J by 3 bases, with 10 bases between them. Germline V CDR1 and CDR2: SGHNT, YYREEE (reference sequence). CDR3 amino acids: CASTQGHGNTIYF. CDR3 DNA sequence: TGTGCCAGCACTCAGGGGCATGGAAACACCATATATTTT.

The CDR3 region has the DNA TGCGCCAGCAGGCAAAGGACAGGGCTGAGACAGCCCCAGCATTTT. Its translation is CASRQRTGLRQPQHF. The V and J genes are TRBV5-1 and TRBJ1-5; TRBD1 matches at 8 bases. The trim removed 5 bases at V and 7 bases at J, leaving 11 bases unmatched. Germline CDR1 SGHRS, CDR2 YFSETQ. The CDR3 loop spans 15 amino acids.

V gene TRBV12-3 or TRBV12-4 combines with J gene TRBJ1-1; TRBD1 agrees at 10 bases. With 1 base clipped from V and 6 bases from J, the junction kept 2 bases outside the gene matches. This CDR3 is 14 amino acids long. CDR3 in amino acids: CASSLGQGASEAFF. DNA for the CDR3: TGTGCCAGCAGTTTAGGACAGGGGGCTTCTGAAGCTTTCTTT.

The rearrangement links TRBV5-6 to TRBJ2-7; D gene ambiguous. Between the trimmed V and J ends, which lost 1 base and 1 base, there was a span of 18 bases. Germline CDR1 reads SGHDT; CDR2 reads YYEEEE. The CDR3 has 17 amino acids. CDR3 loop: CASSLITLGRASYEQYV. The CDR3 DNA is TGTGCCAGCAGCTTGATTACTCTAGGCCGGGCGTCCTACGAGCAGTACGTC.